Listed below are T cell receptor beta chains from one sample, sequenced in a study of T cell repertoires in cytomegalovirus infection. These receptors' targets are unknown. MiXCR was run by TCRdb on the reads, yielding one entry per CDR3 protein. The sample lists about 140,000 distinct CDR3 sequences; 25% to 35% were seen once. Source: CD8+ T cells from cultured PBMCs, taken from culture after CMV antigen stimulation. These receptors all come from a human donor in good health (CMV status not recorded). Some clones in this sample may be carry-over from other donors' samples. CDR3s include the opening cysteine and the closing phenylalanine or tryptophan. Each record gives: clone size, J gene, V gene, D gene, CDR3 DNA, CDR3 protein. A D gene is named only where the DNA matches it firmly. Clone size is given for some rows only: seen once, a few or many times, or a class if the clone is expanded.

-,TRBJ2-1,TRBV28,TRBD1,TGTGCCAGCAGTTTTGGACTTCCCGGGACAGGGGGCAATGAGCAGTTCTTC,CASSFGLPGTGGNEQFF
-,TRBJ1-5,TRBV19,-,TGTACCAGTAGTGTCTTGGGGGCAAACAATCAGCCCCAGCATTTT,CTSSVLGANNQPQHF
-,TRBJ2-3,TRBV29-1,TRBD2,TGCAGCGTTCCGGAGACTAGCGGGGGGGAAACAGATACGCAGTATTTT,CSVPETSGGETDTQYF
-,TRBJ1-1,TRBV4-3,-,TGCGCCAGCAGCCCTGGGGTCCGTACGAACACTGAAGCTTTCTTT,CASSPGVRTNTEAFF
few,TRBJ1-2,TRBV7-2,-,TGTGCCAGCAGCCCGGCTGGAGGGGAATACTATGGCTACACCTTC,CASSPAGGEYYGYTF
many,TRBJ2-3,TRBV2,TRBD2,TGTGCCAGCGGTAGCGGGGGGGCTGAAGATACGCAGTATTTT,CASGSGGAEDTQYF
-,TRBJ2-5,TRBV19,-,TGTGCCAGTAGTATTGAGCTGGGGATAGGAGAGACCCAGTACTTC,CASSIELGIGETQYF
few,TRBJ2-7,TRBV27,-,TGTGCCAGCAGCTACGGGGGACCCTACGAGCAGTACTTC,CASSYGGPYEQYF
once,TRBJ1-2,TRBV19,TRBD1,TGTGCCAGTAGTACCTATCCTCAGGGGGGAGATTCTAACTATGGCTACACCTTC,CASSTYPQGGDSNYGYTF
medium-sized,TRBJ2-3,TRBV27,TRBD2,TGTGCCAGCAGTTCCCTAGCGGGGGGCCGGGAAGATACGCAGTATTTT,CASSSLAGGREDTQYF
-,TRBJ2-5,TRBV7-6,-,TGTGCCAGCAGCTCACCTACCGAGACCCAGTACTTC,CASSSPTETQYF
few,TRBJ1-1,TRBV29-1,TRBD1,TGCAGCGTTGAAGTGGACGCAGGGGGCTATGAGACTGAAGCTTTCTTT,CSVEVDAGGYETEAFF
many,TRBJ2-7,TRBV6-1,TRBD2,TGTGCCAGCAGTGAACTAGCGGGGGTCTTCTACGAGCAGTACTTC,CASSELAGVFYEQYF
-,TRBJ2-5,TRBV5-4,TRBD2,TGTGCCAGCAGCTTTGAAGCGGGGGGCCAAGAGACCCAGTACTTC,CASSFEAGGQETQYF
-,TRBJ2-3,TRBV2,TRBD1,TGTGCCAGCAGACTGACAGGGGACTCTAGCACAGATACGCAGTATTTT,CASRLTGDSSTDTQYF
-,TRBJ2-1,TRBV2,-,TGTGCCAGCAGTGAGTGGAGGGGACGGTTCTTC,CASSEWRGRFF
-,TRBJ1-1,TRBV7-9,-,TGTGCCAGCAGCCCCACAGGGATTGAAGCTTTCTTT,CASSPTGIEAFF
-,TRBJ2-3,TRBV28,-,TGTGCCAGCAGTCCAATGGGGGAACCCACAGATACGCAGTATTTT,CASSPMGEPTDTQYF
few,TRBJ2-2,TRBV6-1,-,TGTGCCAGCAGTGACAGCTATACCGGGGAGCTGTTTTTT,CASSDSYTGELFF
-,TRBJ2-2,TRBV14,TRBD1,TGTGCCAGCAGCCACAGGGACAGGGGGTACACCGGGGAGCTGTTTTTT,CASSHRDRGYTGELFF
few,TRBJ2-7,TRBV7-9,-,TGTGCCAGCAGCCAAGGTCGGGGGGAGCAGTACTTC,CASSQGRGEQYF
medium-sized,TRBJ2-3,TRBV15,TRBD2,TGTGCCACCAGCAAATCCCTAGCGGGGGGGGATACGCAGTATTTT,CATSKSLAGGDTQYF
many,TRBJ2-5,TRBV2,-,TGTGCCAGCAGCGTTTCCGGGGGCCAAGAGACCCAGTACTTC,CASSVSGGQETQYF
many,TRBJ2-7,TRBV7-8,-,TGTGCCAGCAGCTTGCGGACGGGGTTCGACGAGCAGTACTTC,CASSLRTGFDEQYF
-,TRBJ2-7,TRBV7-6,-,TGTGCCAGCAGCCCACTGGCGGTCTACGAGCAGTACTTC,CASSPLAVYEQYF
-,TRBJ1-1,TRBV29-1,-,TGCAGCGACGGACAGCCGAACACTGAAGCTTTCTTT,CSDGQPNTEAFF
-,TRBJ1-5,TRBV18,-,TGTGCCAGCTCACCGCAGGGACAGCCCCAGCATTTT,CASSPQGQPQHF
-,TRBJ1-2,TRBV9,TRBD1,TGTGCCAGCAGCGCCACCGGGACAGGGAACTATGGCTACACCTTC,CASSATGTGNYGYTF
-,TRBJ2-3,TRBV6-1,TRBD2,TGTGCCAGCAGTTCGGCTAGCGGGGGGCCCACGGATACGCAGTATTTT,CASSSASGGPTDTQYF
-,TRBJ1-1,TRBV12-3/TRBV12-4,-,TGTGCCAGCAGCCCGGACGACCTGAACACTGAAGCTTTCTTT,CASSPDDLNTEAFF
-,TRBJ2-7,TRBV12-3/TRBV12-4,TRBD1,TGTGCCAGCAGTTCCGGGACAGGGGAGGAGCAGTACTTC,CASSSGTGEEQYF
few,TRBJ2-2,TRBV7-9,-,TGTGCCAGCAGCCGGTTGAAGACCGGGACACTGACGAACACCGGGGAGCTGTTTTTT,CASSRLKTGTLTNTGELFF
-,TRBJ1-5,TRBV7-6,TRBD1,TGTGCCAGCAGCCCGGACAGGAGCGATCAGCCCCAGCATTTT,CASSPDRSDQPQHF